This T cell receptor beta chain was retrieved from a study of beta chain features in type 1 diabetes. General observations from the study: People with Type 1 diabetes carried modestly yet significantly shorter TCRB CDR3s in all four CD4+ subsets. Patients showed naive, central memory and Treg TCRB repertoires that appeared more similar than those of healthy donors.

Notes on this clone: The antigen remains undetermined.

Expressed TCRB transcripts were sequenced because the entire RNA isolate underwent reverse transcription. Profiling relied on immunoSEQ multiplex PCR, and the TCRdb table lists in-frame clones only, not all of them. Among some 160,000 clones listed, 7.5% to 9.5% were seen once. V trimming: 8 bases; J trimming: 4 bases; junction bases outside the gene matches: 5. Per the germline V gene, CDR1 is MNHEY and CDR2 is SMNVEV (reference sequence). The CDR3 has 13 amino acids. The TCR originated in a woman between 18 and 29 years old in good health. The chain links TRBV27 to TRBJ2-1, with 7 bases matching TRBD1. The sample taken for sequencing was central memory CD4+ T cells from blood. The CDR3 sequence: CASRQGRYNEQFF. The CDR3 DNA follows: TGTGCCAGCCGACAGGGTCGTTACAATGAGCAGTTCTTC.